The 32 T cell receptor beta chains given below trace back to one sample, sequenced in a study of T cells in Graves' hyperthyroidism and ophthalmopathy (dated by TCRdb to the late 2010s). Libraries were made using multiplex PCR. Sequencing was carried out with an Illumina HiSeq 2000. The TCR beta CDR3 regions were amplified from the RNA transcripts. The first round of RT-PCR for the TCR CDR3 was performed with the HTBI primer set and the Qiagen OneStep RT-PCR kit. TCRdb applied fastp at Q25 and MiXCR to the public reads, then kept only in-frame beta chains. Identical CDR3 protein sequences are pooled into one entry, listed with their most common genes and DNA. This sample holds approximately 870,000 distinct CDR3 sequences; more than 30% were observed only once. About 8.9% of the sample comes from the top ten. Sequencing was performed on blood. The receptors shown here come from a man aged 18 to 30 with Graves' hyperthyroidism.

This clonotype was counted ten times or more. This chain connects TRBV7-2 to TRBJ2-6; 7 bases map to TRBD1. The CDR3 totals 18 residues. V was pared by 3 bases and J by 0 bases, with 8 bases of the junction left unmatched. Looked up from germline, CDR1 is SGHTA and CDR2 is FQGNSA. In DNA, the CDR3 is TGTGCCAGCAGCTTGAGGTTTACAGGGGCCTCTGGGGCCAACGTCCTGACTTTC. This sequence encodes CASSLRFTGASGANVLTF. The entire variable domain, with the rest obtained from reference TRBV7-2 and TRBJ2-6, is as follows: GAGVSQSPSNKVTEKGKDVELRCDPISGHTALYWYRQSLGQGLEFLIYFQGNSAPDKSGLPSDRFSAERTGGSVSTLTIQRTQQEDSAVYLCASSLRFTGASGANVLTFGAGSRLTVL.

In this sample, this clonotype turned up a few times. Possible read error: a much larger clone is one base away. The chain recombines TRBV10-3 with TRBJ1-1; no definite D call. The CDR3 extends over 12 amino acids. Germline loops: CDR1 ENHRY, CDR2 SYGVKD. CDR3: CTISEPRDQAFF. The CDR3 coding sequence is TGTACCATCAGTGAACCGAGGGATCAGGCTTTCTTT.

The CDR3, as DNA: TGTGCCAGCAGCCGGGGGTACGACAGGGGAAACTACGAGCAGTACTTC. Encoded protein: CASSRGYDRGNYEQYF. This sequence joins TRBV2 and TRBJ2-7, with 8 nucleotides matching TRBD1. This CDR3 is 16 amino acids long. After removal of 6 bases from V and 3 bases from J, the junction contained 13 bases not matched to a gene. Germline V gene sequence: CDR1 SNHLY, CDR2 FYNNEI.

The table lists this clonotype with a count of one. The chain employs TRBV19 and TRBJ1-2; possible D gene TRBD1, 6 bases. This CDR3 spans 17 amino acids. Germline V gene lookup returns CDR1 LNHDA and CDR2 SQIVND (reference sequence). Trimming left V 2 bases short and J 2 bases short, with 18 bases between. CDR3 DNA sequence: TGTGCCAGTAGTATATCCCCCCCACAGGGAGCCAACTATGGCTACACCTTC. This codes for CASSISPPQGANYGYTF.

This clonotype was observed a single time. The genes are TRBV9 and TRBJ2-7, with D maybe TRBD2 (5 bases). Trimming pared 7 bases from V and 2 bases from J, leaving 16 bases between. Germline CDR1 reads SGDLS; CDR2 reads YYNGEE. This CDR3 spans 14 amino acids. The CDR3 region has the DNA TGTGCCAGCTCGCCACCTAGCACCACCTACGAGCAGTACTTC. It translates to CASSPPSTTYEQYF.

DNA of the CDR3: TGCAGTGCTAGTCCCAGGACAACCATTCAAGAGACCCAGTACTTC. Translating it yields CSASPRTTIQETQYF. This chain connects TRBV20-1 to TRBJ2-5, with a weak D call TRBD1 (5 bases). Looked up from germline, CDR1 is DFQATT and CDR2 is SNEGSKA (reference sequence). Trimming pared 3 bases from V and 2 bases from J, leaving 16 bases between. The CDR3 has 15 amino acids.

This clonotype was detected a few times. The chain joins TRBV5-4 to TRBJ2-6, with 9 bases fitting TRBD1. From germline, CDR1 is SGHNT and CDR2 YYREEE (reference sequence). Trimming took 3 bases from V and 4 from J; bases not matched to a gene: 5. The length of the CDR3 is 16 residues. DNA of the CDR3: TGTGCCAGCAGCTCCCGGGACAGGGCGGGGGCCAACGTCCTGACTTTC. Encoded protein: CASSSRDRAGANVLTF.

This clonotype has at least ten counts. V and J are TRBV5-1 and TRBJ1-4; D not certain. The germline gives CDR1 SGHRS, CDR2 YFSETQ. CDR3 size: 12 residues. The V end lost 5 bases, the J end lost 8 bases, and 10 bases lay between the germline ends. CDR3 sequence (DNA): TGCGCCAGCAGTTCCGACGGCGAAAAACTGTTTTTT. Translated: CASSSDGEKLFF.

This clonotype was counted ten times or more. The chain's CDR3 is CASRTSAALSSYEQYF. In DNA, the CDR3 is TGTGCCAGCAGGACGTCAGCGGCGCTGAGCTCCTACGAGCAGTACTTC. The chain uses TRBV2 and TRBJ2-7, with D possibly TRBD2 on 5 matching bases. Germline CDR1 is SNHLY and CDR2 is FYNNEI. CDR3 length: 16 residues. V dropped 6 bases and J dropped 0 bases, with 18 bases sitting between them.

This chain links TRBV19 with TRBJ2-3; possibly TRBD1 or TRBD2 for D (5 bases each). The CDR3 contains 14 residues. Trimming stripped 5 bases from V and 2 bases from J, with 11 bases between. Germline V gene lookup returns CDR1 LNHDA and CDR2 SQIVND (reference sequence). The CDR3 nucleotides are TGTGCCAGTAGTTCAGGGACCGTCACAGATACGCAGTATTTT. It yields the protein CASSSGTVTDTQYF.

V is TRBV2 and J is TRBJ1-1; 8 nucleotides match TRBD1. With V trimmed by 8 bases and J by 0 bases, 5 bases remained unmatched. CDR1 is SNHLY and CDR2 is FYNNEI in the germline V gene. This CDR3 region has 14 residues. CDR3 bases: TGTGCCAGCGTTCAGGGGGCCGTGAACACTGAAGCTTTCTTT. Protein sequence: CASVQGAVNTEAFF.

This clonotype was observed at least ten times. The CDR3 loop reads CSVELALAGEYEQYF. The CDR3 DNA sequence: TGCAGCGTTGAGTTAGCGTTGGCAGGGGAGTACGAGCAGTACTTC. The chain is built from TRBV29-1 and TRBJ2-7, with D maybe TRBD1 (6 bases). CDR3 length: 15 residues. Germline V lookup: CDR1 SQVTM, CDR2 ANQGSEA. V was shortened by 3 bases and J by 4 bases, with 19 bases between the two germline ends.

The chain combines TRBV11-1 with TRBJ1-1; possibly TRBD1 for D (6 bases). Germline-derived CDR1 and CDR2 are SGHAT and FQDESV (reference sequence). This CDR3 has 19 residues. V dropped 3 bases and J dropped 6 bases, with 29 bases sitting between them. Here the CDR3 reads CASSFFRGNLNRFGAEAFF. The DNA for the CDR3 is TGTGCCAGCAGCTTCTTTAGGGGGAACCTTAATAGATTCGGCGCTGAAGCTTTCTTT.

This clonotype was counted only a few times. The V gene is TRBV7-8, the J gene TRBJ2-2; D unresolved. The CDR3 runs 13 residues. The V and J ends lost 8 bases and 2 bases respectively, with 9 bases between them. The germline CDR1 and CDR2 sequences are SGHVS and FQNEAQ. This CDR3 reads CASLKSNTGELFF. For the CDR3, the DNA is TGTGCCAGCCTGAAAAGCAACACCGGGGAGCTGTTTTTT.

The genes are TRBV3-1 and TRBJ1-4, with TRBD1 identical over 10 bases. Germline lookup yields CDR1 LGHDT and CDR2 YNNKEL (reference sequence). V shed 5 bases, J shed 9 bases, and the junction held 6 bases outside the gene matches. The CDR3 runs 14 residues. CDR3 amino acids: CASSSGQGVQKLFF. CDR3 DNA sequence: TGTGCCAGCAGCAGCGGACAGGGGGTCCAAAAACTGTTTTTT.

This clonotype was seen repeatedly, ten times or more. The genes are TRBV29-1 and TRBJ2-5; 11 positions match TRBD2. The V gene end was trimmed by 7 bases and the J gene end by 2 bases; junction bases not matched to a gene: 6. The germline V gene has CDR1 SQVTM and CDR2 ANQGSEA. This CDR3 contains 14 residues. The CDR3 is CSAEIAGGQETQYF. The CDR3 bases are TGCAGCGCAGAAATAGCGGGGGGGCAAGAGACCCAGTACTTC.

This clonotype was seen more than once but under ten times. The chain couples TRBV19 to TRBJ1-3; tentative D call: TRBD1 (6 bases). Germline-derived CDR1 and CDR2 are LNHDA and SQIVND (reference sequence). This CDR3 comprises 15 residues. Trimming pared 7 bases from V and 0 bases from J, leaving 13 bases between. CDR3 loop: CASIGGGLSGNTIYF. CDR3 coding DNA: TGTGCCAGTATTGGGGGCGGACTCTCTGGAAACACCATATATTTT.

In its sample, this clonotype was seen a few times. This chain joins TRBV9 and TRBJ1-1; 7 bases are shared with TRBD1. Germline assignment: CDR1 SGDLS and CDR2 YYNGEE. The CDR3 runs to 12 residues. The V segment lost 4 bases and the J segment 11 bases; nucleotides outside the gene matches: 8. The DNA of the CDR3 is TGTGCCAGCAGCCGCCCGGGACAGCCGGCTTTCTTT. Translated, it gives CASSRPGQPAFF.

This clonotype occurred a few times. The gene calls are TRBV7-8 and TRBJ2-7; D is ambiguous. The CDR3 is 13 amino acids. Germline V gene lookup returns CDR1 SGHVS and CDR2 FQNEAQ. V lost 0 bases, J lost 6 bases, and 9 bases lay in between. DNA of the CDR3: TGTGCCAGCAGCTTAGCGGCTTCCATCGAGCAGTACTTC. It specifies CASSLAASIEQYF.

The genes are TRBV7-9 and TRBJ2-7; TRBD1 agrees at 8 bases. Germline V CDR1 and CDR2: SEHNR, FQNEAQ (reference sequence). CDR3 length: 14 residues. The J segment lost 2 bases and the V segment lost 2 bases, leaving 2 bases of the junction unmatched. Here the CDR3 DNA reads TGTGCCAGCAGCTTACAGGGGGCTACCTACGAGCAGTACTTC. Translating it yields CASSLQGATYEQYF.

This clonotype was seen repeatedly, ten times or more. This sequence joins TRBV29-1 and TRBJ1-1; D perhaps matches TRBD1 (6 bases). The CDR3 is 14 amino acids. The V gene lost 6 bases and the J gene lost 1 base, with 15 bases spanning the gap. The germline CDR1 and CDR2 sequences are SQVTM and ANQGSEA. The CDR3 reads CSVHGQSKNTEAFF. CDR3 in DNA: TGCAGCGTCCACGGACAGAGCAAGAACACTGAAGCTTTCTTT.

V is TRBV2 and J is TRBJ1-1, with 9 bases matching TRBD1. The CDR3 has 16 amino acids. Per the germline V gene, CDR1 is SNHLY and CDR2 is FYNNEI. V was pared by 6 bases and J by 1 base, with 9 bases of the junction left unmatched. Written as DNA, the CDR3 is TGTGCCAGCAGGGGGACAGGGTGGAGCGCGAACACTGAAGCTTTCTTT. It yields the protein CASRGTGWSANTEAFF. Full variable domain (rest looked up from reference TRBV2 and TRBJ1-1): EPEVTQTPSHQVTQMGQEVILRCVPISNHLYFYWYRQILGQKVEFLVSFYNNEISEKSEIFDDQFSVERPDGSNFTLKIRSTKLEDSAMYFCASRGTGWSANTEAFFGQGTRLTVV.

At least ten counts were recorded for this clonotype. This chain connects TRBV19 to TRBJ1-1, with D hard to call. The V end was cut by 4 bases, the J end by 0 bases, with 9 bases between. The CDR3 runs 14 residues. Germline loops: CDR1 LNHDA, CDR2 SQIVND (reference sequence). For the CDR3, the DNA is TGTGCCAGTAGTACCCTACCGGTGAACACTGAAGCTTTCTTT. It is translated as CASSTLPVNTEAFF.

The gene calls are TRBV14 and TRBJ2-7; D tentatively reads TRBD1 or TRBD2 (5 bases each). The CDR3 runs to 17 residues. Germline V CDR1 and CDR2: SGHDN, FVKESK. V lost 1 base and J 2 bases, leaving 18 bases between the germline ends. CDR3 amino acids: CASSQGGLKDKTYEQYF. CDR3 sequence (DNA): TGTGCCAGCAGCCAAGGCGGGTTGAAGGACAAAACCTACGAGCAGTACTTC.

The chain employs TRBV9 and TRBJ2-7; D perhaps matches TRBD2 (6 bases). V was shortened by 4 bases and J by 0 bases, with 11 bases between the two germline ends. CDR3 size: 14 residues. Germline V gene sequence: CDR1 SGDLS, CDR2 YYNGEE. This CDR3 is CASSIDGSSYEQYF. Written as DNA, the CDR3 is TGTGCCAGCAGCATCGACGGGAGCTCCTACGAGCAGTACTTC.

Of note for this clonotype: It may be a read error: a sequence one base away is much more abundant. V usage is TRBV12-3 or TRBV12-4 and J usage is TRBJ1-5; 9 bases align to TRBD1. There are 14 residues in the CDR3. The junction had 4 bases not matched to a gene; V was cut back by 3 bases and J by 7 bases. The CDR3: CASSFGTGWQPQHF. In DNA form, the CDR3 reads TGTGCCAGCAGTTTTGGGACAGGGTGGCAGCCCCAGCATTTT.

V and J are TRBV6-1 and TRBJ1-1; D is possibly TRBD1 (6 bases). The V gene lost 5 bases and the J gene lost 8 bases, with 18 bases spanning the gap. Germline CDR1 reads MNHNS; CDR2 reads SASEGT. This CDR3 region has 14 residues. The CDR3 region has the DNA TGTGCCAGCAGTCCGTCGGATTCCGGGACAGAAGCTTTCTTT. It codes for CASSPSDSGTEAFF.

This clonotype was seen at least ten times. The chain employs TRBV2 and TRBJ2-6; the D gene is possibly TRBD1 (5 bases). Germline CDR1 reads SNHLY; CDR2 reads FYNNEI. V shed 7 bases and J shed 2 bases, with 21 bases lying between them. The CDR3 consists of 18 residues. CDR3 residues: CASTQGAGKRPGANVLTF. The CDR3 DNA sequence: TGTGCCAGCACCCAAGGCGCAGGGAAACGACCTGGGGCCAACGTCCTGACTTTC.

This clonotype has more than one count but fewer than ten. This chain links TRBV10-3 with TRBJ2-7; D possibly corresponds to TRBD1 (5 bases). The CDR3 totals 14 residues. With 0 bases removed from V and 1 base from J, the gap between germline ends came to 7 bases. Germline CDR1 is ENHRY and CDR2 is SYGVKD. CDR3 nucleotides: TGTGCCATCAGTGAGTCGGCAGGGTCCTACGAGCAGTACTTC. This translates into CAISESAGSYEQYF.

The CDR3 loop reads CASLDTIQETQYF. In DNA form, the CDR3 reads TGTGCCAGCCTCGACACCATCCAAGAGACCCAGTACTTC. The chain employs TRBV2 and TRBJ2-5; D is unresolved. The CDR3 covers 13 residues. The V end was cut by 8 bases, the J end by 1 base, with 11 bases between. From germline, CDR1 is SNHLY and CDR2 FYNNEI.

The genes are TRBV7-9 and TRBJ1-1; no firm D call. The germline V gene encodes CDR1 SEHNR and CDR2 FQNEAQ (reference sequence). The V gene lost 4 bases and the J gene lost 12 bases, with 27 bases spanning the gap. The CDR3 consists of 16 residues. The CDR3 DNA is TGTGCCAGCAGCTCAGTCGCGGGATACAGAGGAGGGCCGACTTTCTTT. Amino acid sequence: CASSSVAGYRGGPTFF.

V is TRBV9 and J is TRBJ1-1; D might be TRBD1 (6 bases). Germline V gene data show CDR1 as SGDLS and CDR2 as YYNGEE. This CDR3 is built from 15 residues. The V end lost 4 bases, the J end lost 3 bases, and 16 bases lay between the germline ends. CDR3 nucleotide sequence: TGTGCCAGCAGCACCGGTACAGGGTGGGACACTGAAGCTTTCTTT. Translated: CASSTGTGWDTEAFF.